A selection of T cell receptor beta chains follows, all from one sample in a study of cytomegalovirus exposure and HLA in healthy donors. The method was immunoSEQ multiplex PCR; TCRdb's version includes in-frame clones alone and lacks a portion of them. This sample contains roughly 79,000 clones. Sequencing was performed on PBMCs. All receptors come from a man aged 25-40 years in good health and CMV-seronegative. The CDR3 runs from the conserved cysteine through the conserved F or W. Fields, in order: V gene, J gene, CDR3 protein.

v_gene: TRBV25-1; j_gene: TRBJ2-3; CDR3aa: CASSKSGTNTQYF
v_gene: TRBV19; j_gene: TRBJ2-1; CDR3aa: CATGTSGSYSEQFF
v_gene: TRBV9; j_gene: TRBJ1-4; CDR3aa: CASSVAPLSNEKLFF
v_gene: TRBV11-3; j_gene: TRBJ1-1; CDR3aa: CASSLVRQGGTEAFF
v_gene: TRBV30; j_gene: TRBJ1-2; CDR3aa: CAWSGQTLNYGYTF
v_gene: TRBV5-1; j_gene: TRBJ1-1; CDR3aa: CASSLDRGTEAFF
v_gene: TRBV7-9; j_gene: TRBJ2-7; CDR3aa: CASSLIGSSYEQYF
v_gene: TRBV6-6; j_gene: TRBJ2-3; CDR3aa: CASSSIAGEVADTQYF
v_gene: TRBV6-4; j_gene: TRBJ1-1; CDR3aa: CASSEDGAEAFF
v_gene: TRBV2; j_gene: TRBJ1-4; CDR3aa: CASSVGGANEKLFF
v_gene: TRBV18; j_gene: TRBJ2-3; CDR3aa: CASSPLDTQYF
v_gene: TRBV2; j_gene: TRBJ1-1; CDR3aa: CASRGQGLWGTEAFF
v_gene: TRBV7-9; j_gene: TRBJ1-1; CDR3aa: CASSLSGVGTEAFF
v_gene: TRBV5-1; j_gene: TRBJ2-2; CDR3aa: CASSLVGGPDTGELFF
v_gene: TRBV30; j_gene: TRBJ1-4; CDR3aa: CAWSGGTTNEKLFF
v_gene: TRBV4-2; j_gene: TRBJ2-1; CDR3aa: CASSQEAGGPDEQFF
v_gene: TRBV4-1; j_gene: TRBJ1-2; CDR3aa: CASSQDGDGYTF
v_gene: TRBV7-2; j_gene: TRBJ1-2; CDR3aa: CASSKDRHNYGYTF
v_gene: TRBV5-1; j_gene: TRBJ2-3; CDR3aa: CASSLLAGASTDTQYF
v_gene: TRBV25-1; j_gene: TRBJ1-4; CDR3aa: CASSERRGGTPTNEKLFF
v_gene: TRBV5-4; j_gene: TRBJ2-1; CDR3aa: CASRGSSGTDNEQFF
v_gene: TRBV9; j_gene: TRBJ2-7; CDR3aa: CASSPRGDGYEQYF
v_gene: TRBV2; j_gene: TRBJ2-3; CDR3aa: CASRDGTSYTDTQYF
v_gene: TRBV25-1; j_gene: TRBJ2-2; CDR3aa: CASSDGQGAQTGELFF
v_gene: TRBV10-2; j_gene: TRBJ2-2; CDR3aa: CASSASGRGDTGELFF
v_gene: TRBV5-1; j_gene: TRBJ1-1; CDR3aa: CASSLGVGSETEAFF
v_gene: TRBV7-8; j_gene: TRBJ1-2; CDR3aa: CASSLVGRGLYGYTF
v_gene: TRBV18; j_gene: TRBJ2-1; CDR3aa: CASSLYSTGRGAYNEQFF
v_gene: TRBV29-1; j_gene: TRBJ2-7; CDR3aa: CSVEGRDEQYF
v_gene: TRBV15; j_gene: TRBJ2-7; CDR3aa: CATSTQGIGEQYF
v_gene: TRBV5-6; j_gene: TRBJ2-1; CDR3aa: CASSNRDRVYNEQFF